This T cell receptor beta chain is drawn from a study of beta chain features in type 1 diabetes. Study-wide results and limits: Among all four CD4+ subsets, Type 1 diabetes patients had TCRB CDR3s that were moderately but significantly shorter.

This clone was seen a few times. What it recognizes is unknown. Sequencing targeted expressed TCRB transcripts, as all isolated RNA had been reverse transcribed. Profiling relied on immunoSEQ multiplex PCR, and the TCRdb table lists in-frame clones only, not all of them. Here the sample spans 150,000 to 180,000 clones, about 9.4% being singletons. The V segment lost 4 bases and the J segment 4 bases; nucleotides outside the gene matches: 10. The V gene's germline CDR1 is SGHAT and CDR2 FQNNGV. CDR3 length: 15 residues. The material sequenced was central memory CD4+ T cells from blood. This chain connects TRBV11-2 to TRBJ2-7; 7 bases map to TRBD1. The clonotype comes from a man aged 30 to 45 with type 1 diabetes. The CDR3 bases are TGTGCCAGCAGCTCGGGCAGGGGGAATTGGTACGAGCAGTACTTC. The encoded protein is CASSSGRGNWYEQYF. Complete variable domain (other parts from reference TRBV11-2 and TRBJ2-7): EAGVAQSPRYKIIEKRQSVAFWCNPISGHATLYWYQQILGQGPKLLIQFQNNGVVDDSQLPKDRFSAERLKGVDSTLKIQPAKLEDSAVYLCASSSGRGNWYEQYFGPGTRLTVT.